These 27 T cell receptor beta chains were all obtained from the same sample, sequenced in a study of cytotoxic CD8 clonotypes in ibrutinib-treated CLL. Sequencing used immunoSEQ multiplex PCR; TCRdb keeps in-frame clones, though not all of them. The sample has some 140,000 clones; 85% to 95% are singletons. The sample was PBMCs, taken after 12 months of ibrutinib treatment. Every receptor here comes from a human donor with chronic lymphocytic leukemia.

The rearrangement joins TRBV19 to TRBJ2-1; D gene unclear. From germline, CDR1 is LNHDA and CDR2 SQIVND (reference sequence). The CDR3 is 12 amino acids. Between the trimmed V and J ends, which lost 6 bases and 4 bases, there was a span of 7 bases. CDR3 region: CASREGYNEQFF. The CDR3 region has the DNA TGTGCCAGTAGGGAAGGGTACAATGAGCAGTTCTTC. Using reference TRBV19 and TRBJ2-1 for the parts outside the CDR3, the full variable domain is DGGITQSPKYLFRKEGQNVTLSCEQNLNHDAMYWYRQDPGQGLRLIYYSQIVNDFQKGDIAEGYSVSREKKESFPLTVTSAQKNPTAFYLCASREGYNEQFFGPGTRLTVL.

The rearrangement joins TRBV29-1 to TRBJ1-1, with unresolved D. Trimming took off 8 bases at V and 4 bases at J, with 14 bases between the two ends. Germline CDR1 and CDR2: SQVTM and ANQGSEA. The length of the CDR3 is 12 residues. Here the CDR3 DNA reads TGCAGCTCTCGGACTGTGGGCACTGAAGCTTTCTTT. Encoded protein: CSSRTVGTEAFF.

The chain has TRBV28 and TRBJ1-4; D ambiguous. The CDR3 length is 12 residues. Germline loops: CDR1 MDHEN, CDR2 SYDVKM. Trimming cost V 7 bases and J 6 bases, with 9 bases left between them. This chain's CDR3 is CASTRADEKLFF. The CDR3 DNA sequence: TGTGCCAGCACCCGTGCGGATGAAAAACTGTTTTTT. The full variable domain, its missing parts supplied by reference TRBV28 and TRBJ1-4, is DVKVTQSSRYLVKRTGEKVFLECVQDMDHENMFWYRQDPGLGLRLIYFSYDVKMKEKGDIPEGYSVSREKKERFSLILESASTNQTSMYLCASTRADEKLFFGSGTQLSVL.

Concerning this clone: Within the sample, other DNA sequences also encode this same CDR3. The rearrangement links TRBV4-1 to TRBJ1-1; D not certain. With 1 base removed from V and 1 base from J, the gap between germline ends came to 4 bases. This CDR3 has 13 residues. Germline CDR1 reads MGHRA; CDR2 reads YSYEKL. CDR3 coding DNA: TGCGCCAGCAGCCAAGGGGGGAACACTGAAGCTTTCTTT. It is translated as CASSQGGNTEAFF.

This sequence joins TRBV28 and TRBJ2-2; D might be TRBD2 (6 bases). The CDR3 has 16 residues. The germline V gene has CDR1 MDHEN and CDR2 SYDVKM. V lost 3 bases and J lost 6, with 17 bases in between. This CDR3 reads CASSLYEYRRAGELFF. CDR3 DNA: TGTGCCAGCAGTTTGTACGAATACAGGAGGGCCGGGGAGCTGTTTTTT.

The chain uses TRBV6-5 and TRBJ2-3; D gene ambiguous. The CDR3 is made up of 13 amino acids. The germline CDR1 and CDR2 sequences are MNHEY and SVGAGI. V shed 6 bases and J shed 0 bases, with 7 bases lying between them. The CDR3 bases are TGTGCCAGCAGGATGAGGAGCACAGATACGCAGTATTTT. As protein: CASRMRSTDTQYF.

This sequence joins TRBV28 and TRBJ2-7; TRBD2 aligns across 9 bases. V shed 3 bases, J shed 5 bases, and the junction held 5 bases outside the gene matches. Looked up from germline, CDR1 is MDHEN and CDR2 is SYDVKM. The CDR3 has 14 residues. The CDR3 is CASSFEAGGNEQYF. CDR3 DNA sequence: TGTGCCAGCAGTTTCGAGGCGGGAGGGAACGAGCAGTACTTC.

This clone was recorded once. The chain couples TRBV7-2 to TRBJ2-1; D remains unclear. In germline, CDR1 is SGHTA, CDR2 FQGNSA. Trimming shortened V by 9 bases and J by 0 bases, and 9 bases separated the two germline ends. The CDR3 extends over 13 amino acids. This CDR3 reads CASKQSSYNEQFF. DNA of the CDR3: TGTGCCAGTAAACAAAGCTCCTACAATGAGCAGTTCTTC.

This chain joins TRBV28 and TRBJ1-2, with 9 nucleotides matching TRBD1. Germline values: CDR1 MDHEN, CDR2 SYDVKM. This CDR3 is 14 amino acids long. With V trimmed by 6 bases and J by 6 bases, 8 bases remained unmatched. The CDR3 DNA is TGTGCCAGCAGCAGAACAGGGGGCGCGAATGGCTACACCTTC. Translating gives CASSRTGGANGYTF.

V gene TRBV2 combines with J gene TRBJ2-4, with 7 bases aligning to TRBD1. V shed 4 bases and J 0 bases; nucleotides not matched to a gene: 6. The CDR3 runs to 16 residues. Looked up from germline, CDR1 is SNHLY and CDR2 is FYNNEI. CDR3 sequence reads: CASSGRDRAAKNIQYF. CDR3 in DNA: TGTGCCAGCAGTGGAAGGGACAGAGCAGCCAAAAACATTCAGTACTTC.

This clone was picked up one time. V gene TRBV7-9 combines with J gene TRBJ2-7; tentatively, D is TRBD2 (6 bases). The CDR3 consists of 17 residues. Germline values: CDR1 SEHNR, CDR2 FQNEAQ (reference sequence). V shed 5 bases and J shed 3 bases, with 23 bases lying between them. The CDR3 DNA reads TGTGCCAGCAGCAAGAACGCGGGGCAGACGGTACGCTACGAGCAGTACTTC. Its protein product is CASSKNAGQTVRYEQYF.

The chain links TRBV7-9 to TRBJ1-4; no definite D call. Germline-derived CDR1 and CDR2 are SEHNR and FQNEAQ (reference sequence). The V end was cut by 5 bases, the J end by 8 bases, with 15 bases between. This CDR3 contains 14 residues. This CDR3 is CASSPSLAGEKLFF. CDR3 sequence (DNA): TGTGCCAGCAGCCCCAGTCTAGCGGGGGAAAAACTGTTTTTT.

The chain has TRBV7-2 and TRBJ2-2, with unresolved D. Trimming removed 1 base from V and 0 bases from J, with 6 bases in between. Germline V gene lookup returns CDR1 SGHTA and CDR2 FQGNSA. The CDR3 is made up of 15 amino acids. DNA of the CDR3: TGTGCCAGCAGCTTAGTTGCGGCGAACACCGGGGAGCTGTTTTTT. It is translated as CASSLVAANTGELFF.

The V gene is TRBV5-1, the J gene TRBJ1-2; D gene unclear. The CDR3 contains 12 residues. Germline V lookup: CDR1 SGHRS, CDR2 YFSETQ. V shed 0 bases and J shed 6 bases, with 6 bases lying between them. The CDR3 bases are TGCGCCAGCAGCTTGGAAGGGAATGGCTACACCTTC. The encoded protein is CASSLEGNGYTF.

CDR3: CAIRNADTQYF. The CDR3 coding sequence is TGTGCCATCAGAAATGCAGATACGCAGTATTTT. The chain uses TRBV10-3 and TRBJ2-3; no definite D call. This CDR3 region has 11 residues. CDR1 is ENHRY and CDR2 is SYGVKD in the germline V gene. The germline V and J ends were trimmed by 6 bases and 4 bases, with 5 bases remaining between them.

The chain uses TRBV4-2 and TRBJ2-1; D is ambiguous. V was shortened by 5 bases and J by 3 bases, with 14 bases between the two germline ends. This CDR3 is 15 amino acids long. Germline values: CDR1 LGHNA, CDR2 YNFKEQ. This CDR3 is CASSGVGPYYNEQFF. The CDR3 nucleotides are TGTGCCAGCAGCGGGGTGGGCCCTTACTACAATGAGCAGTTCTTC.

This chain uses TRBV5-1 with TRBJ1-5, with D unclear. V shed 4 bases and J shed 4 bases, with 9 bases lying between them. CDR3 length: 13 residues. The germline gives CDR1 SGHRS, CDR2 YFSETQ. CDR3 in DNA: TGCGCCAGCAGCCAAGCCTCAAATCAGCCCCAGCATTTT. This gives the protein CASSQASNQPQHF. Together with reference TRBV5-1 and TRBJ1-5, the CDR3 gives the full variable domain: KAGVTQTPRYLIKTRGQQVTLSCSPISGHRSVSWYQQTPGQGLQFLFEYFSETQRNKGNFPGRFSGRQFSNSRSEMNVSTLELGDSALYLCASSQASNQPQHFGDGTRLSIL.

The J gene is TRBJ2-5, the V gene TRBV6-5; 15 bases match TRBD2. V was clipped by 4 bases and J by 5 bases; unmatched bases: 5. The length of the CDR3 is 16 residues. In germline, CDR1 is MNHEY, CDR2 SVGAGI. CDR3 loop: CASSSGLAGGTETQYF. The CDR3 DNA reads TGTGCCAGCAGTTCGGGACTAGCGGGAGGTACTGAGACCCAGTACTTC.

This clone was observed a handful of times. J is TRBJ1-2 and V is TRBV5-1; a weak D match, TRBD1 (5 bases). The CDR3 runs to 14 residues. Trimming took 0 bases from V and 2 from J, leaving 8 bases between them. Germline CDR1 is SGHRS and CDR2 is YFSETQ. The CDR3 DNA sequence: TGCGCCAGCAGCTTGGGAGGGGAGAACTATGGCTACACCTTC. Its translation: CASSLGGENYGYTF.

The CDR3 nucleotides are TGTGCTAGTGGTTTAGGCGGGGCCCAGGATACGCAGTATTTT. Residues: CASGLGGAQDTQYF. The chain uses TRBV12-5 and TRBJ2-3; a weak D match, TRBD2 (6 bases). Germline V gives CDR1 LGHNT, CDR2 FRNRAP. The CDR3 has 14 residues. Between the trimmed V and J ends, which lost 3 bases and 6 bases, there was a span of 13 bases.

The chain couples TRBV5-8 to TRBJ2-4; TRBD1 is a possible D gene (6 bases). The germline V gene has CDR1 SGHTS and CDR2 YDEGEE. This CDR3 has 14 amino acids. The V end was cut by 3 bases, the J end by 8 bases, with 15 bases between. Here the CDR3 DNA reads TGTGCCAGCAGCTATAAACAGGGTTTCGACATTCAGTACTTC. Residues: CASSYKQGFDIQYF.

The rearrangement uses TRBV5-8 and TRBJ2-1; TRBD2 aligns across 13 bases. In germline, CDR1 is SGHTS, CDR2 YDEGEE. CDR3 length: 15 amino acids. Trimming took 4 bases from V and 9 from J; bases not matched to a gene: 7. The CDR3 loop reads CASSPERLAGGEQFF. The CDR3, as DNA: TGTGCCAGCAGCCCCGAACGACTAGCGGGAGGTGAGCAGTTCTTC.

The chain combines TRBV9 with TRBJ2-3; D gene ambiguous. Germline V gene sequence: CDR1 SGDLS, CDR2 YYNGEE. The V gene lost 4 bases and the J gene lost 6 bases, with 9 bases spanning the gap. The CDR3 runs 12 residues. In nucleotides, the CDR3 is TGTGCCAGCAGCTTCGAGTTGGATACGCAGTATTTT. Translating it yields CASSFELDTQYF.

The chain has TRBV5-1 and TRBJ2-5; possibly TRBD1 or TRBD2 for D (5 bases each). V was clipped by 0 bases and J by 3 bases, with 15 bases between them. This CDR3 has 16 residues. CDR1 is SGHRS, CDR2 YFSETQ, per germline. In nucleotides, the CDR3 is TGCGCCAGCAGCTTGGGGGACGCCGCAGGTGAAGAGACCCAGTACTTC. The encoded protein is CASSLGDAAGEETQYF.

V and J are TRBV4-1 and TRBJ1-4, with 7 bases fitting TRBD1. CDR1 MGHRA and CDR2 YSYEKL come from the germline V gene. J gave up 8 bases and V 2 bases, and 5 bases lay outside the gene matches. The CDR3 contains 14 residues. CDR3 bases: TGCGCCAGCAGCCAACTAGGGGGCGACGAAAAACTGTTTTTT. Its translation is CASSQLGGDEKLFF.

This chain connects TRBV5-1 to TRBJ2-7; D perhaps matches TRBD2 (6 bases). Trimming cost V 5 bases and J 3 bases, with 15 bases left between them. Germline loops: CDR1 SGHRS, CDR2 YFSETQ. The CDR3 extends over 14 amino acids. The CDR3 reads CASREGGTFYEQYF. Here the CDR3 DNA reads TGCGCCAGCAGGGAGGGCGGGACTTTCTACGAGCAGTACTTC.

For this clone: The sample has other DNA sequences that encode this CDR3 too. V gene TRBV19 combines with J gene TRBJ1-5; TRBD1 matches at 9 bases. The length of the CDR3 is 14 residues. The junction had 7 bases not matched to a gene; V was cut back by 6 bases and J by 7 bases. CDR1 and CDR2 (germline): LNHDA, SQIVND (reference sequence). The CDR3 DNA reads TGTGCCAGTAGCCCGGGGACAGGGTTCCAGCCCCAGCATTTT. Translating gives CASSPGTGFQPQHF.